Listed below are T cell receptor beta chains from one sample, sequenced in a study of identifying expanded T cells in peripheral blood. Sequenced by immunoSEQ multiplex PCR; TCRdb stores in-frame clones only, minus some. The sample holds under 95,000 clones, approximately 90% seen once. Sequenced input: blood. Receptors originate from a person aged 18-69 years in good health. CDR3s leave out the opening cysteine and the closing phenylalanine or tryptophan.

J | V | CDR3
TRBJ1-1 | TRBV7-2 | ASSLGLRGGNTEAF
TRBJ1-5 | TRBV7-2 | ASSPRQGGNQPQH
TRBJ1-2 | TRBV6-1 | ASSENVYGYT
TRBJ2-1 | TRBV7-6 | ASSLDSTGGNEQF
TRBJ2-3 | TRBV15 | ATSRTNSGWLDTQY
TRBJ1-3 | TRBV5-5 | ASSRVGVGGGNTIY
TRBJ2-7 | TRBV27 | ASSRQYPSYEQY
TRBJ2-7 | TRBV6-6 | ASALPGTYEQY
TRBJ2-5 | TRBV11-2 | ASSLAGGPQETQY
TRBJ2-2 | TRBV27 | AVRFPTGELF
TRBJ2-3 | TRBV10-3 | AISERTGLTDTQY
TRBJ1-1 | TRBV11-2 | ASSRQGEAF
TRBJ2-4 | TRBV4-1 | ASSQEPPGQGAKNIQY
TRBJ1-2 | TRBV27 | ASKLRDSYGYT
TRBJ2-6 | TRBV7-2 | ASSLGTGAGANVLT
TRBJ2-7 | TRBV28 | ASSSFYEQY
TRBJ2-7 | TRBV29-1 | SVETGQGGDEQY
TRBJ2-3 | TRBV11-1 | ASSTGFADTQY
TRBJ1-1 | TRBV4-3 | ASSPGQQNTEAF
TRBJ2-7 | TRBV9 | ASSPYGSGVDEQY
TRBJ2-1 | TRBV2 | ASRKGQGNEQF
TRBJ2-7 | TRBV10-3 | ASQGVHEQY
TRBJ1-4 | TRBV5-8 | ASSLWGAANEKLF
TRBJ2-2 | TRBV4-3 | ASSPISENTGELF
TRBJ2-7 | TRBV18 | ASSPLAGGGEQY
TRBJ2-3 | TRBV9 | ASSAGTSSTDTQY
TRBJ1-4 | TRBV7-8 | ASSRDSLIGKLF
TRBJ2-3 | TRBV11-2 | ASSFPPGADTQY
TRBJ2-1 | TRBV2 | ASSEALAGGINEQF
TRBJ2-7 | TRBV2 | ASSTWGPTDEQY
TRBJ2-2 | TRBV7-9 | ASEVGQSTGELF
TRBJ2-3 | TRBV18 | ASVPLTSTDTQY
TRBJ2-3 | TRBV2 | ASSGSGTAGATSTDTQY
TRBJ1-2 | TRBV18 | ASSPTDDRAPYGYT
TRBJ2-7 | TRBV7-2 | ASSLGLAGVRYEQY
TRBJ2-1 | TRBV5-8 | ASSLDSYNEQF
TRBJ2-1 | TRBV29-1 | SVEAVNYNEQF
TRBJ2-5 | TRBV7-8 | ASRLFGGAEETQY
TRBJ2-5 | TRBV6-1 | ASSELLGVAETQY
TRBJ2-3 | TRBV19 | ASATRLLPTDTQY
TRBJ1-3 | TRBV15 | ATSRSYEENTIY
TRBJ2-3 | TRBV13 | ASSYGTGKDTQY